These 19 T cell receptor beta chains originate from one sample sequenced in a study of shared clonotypes between healthy human individuals. CD8 cells classed as naive were CD45RO-negative and positively selected for CCR7, excluding terminally differentiated effector memory CD45RA+ cells. Produced via immunoSEQ multiplex PCR; TCRdb's table is partial and in-frame only. The sample has some 2,000,000 clones, about 94% seen once. Source material: naive CD8+ T cells sorted from blood. All receptors derive from a man aged 18 to 30 in good health.

V and J are TRBV12-5 and TRBJ2-7; D may be TRBD1 (6 bases). The CDR3 runs to 13 residues. The germline gives CDR1 LGHNT, CDR2 FRNRAP. V lost 7 bases to trimming and J lost 2 bases, with 12 bases between them. The CDR3 loop reads CASAWDTAYEQYF. CDR3 nucleotide sequence: TGTGCTAGTGCCTGGGACACGGCCTACGAGCAGTACTTC.

This chain joins TRBV7-9 and TRBJ1-2; tentatively, D is TRBD1 (5 bases). The V gene's germline CDR1 is SEHNR and CDR2 FQNEAQ (reference sequence). Trimming took off 4 bases at V and 4 bases at J, with 16 bases between the two ends. The CDR3 loop spans 15 amino acids. The CDR3 region has the DNA TGTGCCAGCAGCTCCCCTGGGGAAGGGGTCTATGGCTACACCTTC. Protein product: CASSSPGEGVYGYTF.

The chain links TRBV9 to TRBJ1-3, with D possibly being TRBD1 (6 bases). This CDR3 is 15 amino acids long. Trimming took off 2 bases at V and 2 bases at J, with 11 bases between the two ends. The germline V gene has CDR1 SGDLS and CDR2 YYNGEE. CDR3 amino acids: CASSVGQSPGNTIYF. The CDR3 DNA is TGTGCCAGCAGCGTCGGACAGAGCCCTGGAAACACCATATATTTT.

In the case of this clone: Other nucleotide sequences in the sample specify the same CDR3. This rearrangement joins TRBV27 to TRBJ2-7, with TRBD1 matching 12 bases. The length of the CDR3 is 14 residues. Trimming took 5 bases from V and 4 from J; bases not matched to a gene: 3. Per the germline V gene, CDR1 is MNHEY and CDR2 is SMNVEV (reference sequence). The CDR3 loop is CASSPGQGAYEQYF. CDR3 in DNA: TGTGCCAGCAGTCCGGGACAGGGGGCGTACGAGCAGTACTTC.

The rearrangement links TRBV28 to TRBJ2-5, with TRBD1 matching over 10 bases. J was trimmed by 5 bases and V by 4 bases; bases with no gene match: 10. CDR1 is MDHEN, CDR2 SYDVKM, per germline. This CDR3 region has 16 residues. CDR3 DNA sequence: TGTGCCAGCAGTTCGACGACAGGGGGCCCGGCGGAGACCCAGTACTTC. It codes for CASSSTTGGPAETQYF.

The J gene is TRBJ1-1, the V gene TRBV7-9; D call uncertain. This CDR3 has 10 amino acids. Germline loops: CDR1 SEHNR, CDR2 FQNEAQ (reference sequence). Trimming left V 10 bases short and J 10 bases short, with 13 bases between. The CDR3 is CATRHEGAFF. Here the CDR3 DNA reads TGTGCCACCCGACACGAAGGAGCTTTCTTT.

CDR3 nucleotide sequence: TGTGCCAGCAGCCCCGAGGGACTTCACGAGCAGTACTTC. It specifies CASSPEGLHEQYF. The chain recombines TRBV27 with TRBJ2-7; D may be TRBD2 (6 bases). This CDR3 is 13 amino acids long. Germline-derived CDR1 and CDR2 are MNHEY and SMNVEV (reference sequence). Trimming removed 6 bases at V and 5 bases at J, with 14 bases between.

The chain combines TRBV6-5 with TRBJ2-3; D perhaps matches TRBD2 (5 bases). CDR3 length: 15 amino acids. The V end was cut by 2 bases, the J end by 2 bases, with 11 bases between. From germline, CDR1 is MNHEY and CDR2 SVGAGI. The CDR3 spells CASSYDPGNTDTQYF. The CDR3 coding sequence is TGTGCCAGCAGTTACGACCCCGGGAACACAGATACGCAGTATTTT.

The rearrangement links TRBV5-5 to TRBJ1-6, with 8 positions matching TRBD1. The ends lost 2 bases at V and 8 bases at J; junction bases unmatched: 6. Germline lookup yields CDR1 SGHKS and CDR2 YYEKEE (reference sequence). CDR3 length: 15 amino acids. CDR3 in amino acids: CASSLQGVWDSPLHF. As DNA, the CDR3 is TGTGCCAGCAGCTTACAGGGGGTTTGGGATTCACCCCTCCACTTT.

This rearrangement joins TRBV19 to TRBJ2-7; 7 bases fit TRBD2. Losses at the gene ends were 6 bases for V and 1 base for J; bases not matched to a gene: 9. The germline V gene has CDR1 LNHDA and CDR2 SQIVND (reference sequence). This CDR3 is built from 15 residues. For the CDR3, the DNA is TGTGCCAGTAGCCCGGGACTAACTCCGTCCTACGAGCAGTACTTC. This sequence encodes CASSPGLTPSYEQYF.

Here the CDR3 DNA reads TGCAGCGCCGCTGGGGGGGCGCATAACTATGGCTACACCTTC. Translated: CSAAGGAHNYGYTF. The chain joins TRBV29-1 to TRBJ1-2; D might be TRBD1 (6 bases). This CDR3 region has 14 residues. Per the germline V gene, CDR1 is SQVTM and CDR2 is ANQGSEA. Trimming removed 7 bases at V and 1 base at J, with 16 bases between.

The J gene is TRBJ1-1, the V gene TRBV5-1; TRBD1 agrees at 11 bases. The germline V gene encodes CDR1 SGHRS and CDR2 YFSETQ. The V and J ends lost 3 bases and 3 bases, in that order; junction bases with no gene match: 7. The CDR3 has 16 residues. CDR3 DNA sequence: TGCGCCAGCAGCTCGCTTCCGGGACAGGGGGACACTGAAGCTTTCTTT. This encodes CASSSLPGQGDTEAFF.

A word on this clone: The sample carries other DNA sequences with the same CDR3. V is TRBV27 and J is TRBJ2-1, with no clear D. Trimming pared 0 bases from V and 6 bases from J, leaving 6 bases between. Germline V lookup: CDR1 MNHEY, CDR2 SMNVEV (reference sequence). The CDR3 is made up of 13 amino acids. The CDR3 is CASSLSGFNEQFF. The CDR3 nucleotides read TGTGCCAGCAGTTTATCTGGTTTCAATGAGCAGTTCTTC.

The rearrangement joins TRBV6-5 to TRBJ2-1, with D possibly matching TRBD2 (5 bases). The V and J ends lost 2 bases and 8 bases respectively, with 16 bases between them. The germline V gene encodes CDR1 MNHEY and CDR2 SVGAGI. This CDR3 comprises 15 residues. CDR3 region: CASSYPIAGKHEQFF. The CDR3 DNA reads TGTGCCAGCAGTTACCCGATAGCCGGGAAACATGAGCAGTTCTTC.

V and J are TRBV5-1 and TRBJ2-5, with 11 nucleotides matching TRBD2. The CDR3 sequence is 16 residues long. Germline lookup yields CDR1 SGHRS and CDR2 YFSETQ. J was trimmed by 2 bases and V by 5 bases; bases with no gene match: 8. Here the CDR3 reads CASSSDSGGGQETQYF. The CDR3 nucleotides are TGCGCCAGCAGTTCGGATAGCGGGGGGGGTCAAGAGACCCAGTACTTC.

This chain joins TRBV2 and TRBJ2-7; 10 bases are shared with TRBD1. The V and J ends lost 6 bases and 1 base, in that order; junction bases with no gene match: 6. In germline, CDR1 is SNHLY, CDR2 FYNNEI. This CDR3 has 15 amino acids. CDR3 nucleotides: TGTGCCAGCAGCGACGGACAGGGGGTGTCCTACGAGCAGTACTTC. This gives the protein CASSDGQGVSYEQYF.

J is TRBJ1-1 and V is TRBV5-6; D gene ambiguous. From germline, CDR1 is SGHDT and CDR2 YYEEEE. Trimming left V 4 bases short and J 6 bases short, with 10 bases between. The CDR3 consists of 12 residues. CDR3 coding DNA: TGTGCCAGCAGCGGGGAGAAACCTGAAGCTTTCTTT. Residues: CASSGEKPEAFF. Full variable domain (missing parts from reference TRBV5-6 and TRBJ1-1): DAGVTQSPTHLIKTRGQQVTLRCSPKSGHDTVSWYQQALGQGPQFIFQYYEEEERQRGNFPDRFSGHQFPNYSSELNVNALLLGDSALYLCASSGEKPEAFFGQGTRLTVV.

The V and J genes are TRBV5-4 and TRBJ2-7, with 7 nucleotides matching TRBD2. V lost 3 bases, J lost 0 bases, and 6 bases stayed unmatched. Germline loops: CDR1 SGHNT, CDR2 YYREEE (reference sequence). The CDR3 runs 15 residues. As DNA, the CDR3 is TGTGCCAGCAGCTCCGTTGGGGGGGACTCCTACGAGCAGTACTTC. Its protein is CASSSVGGDSYEQYF.

V and J are TRBV5-4 and TRBJ1-6, with D uncertain. The CDR3 spans 16 residues. Trimming left V 4 bases short and J 0 bases short, with 11 bases between. CDR1 and CDR2 from the germline V gene are SGHNT and YYREEE (reference sequence). This chain's CDR3 is CASSPDGSSYNSPLHF. CDR3 DNA: TGTGCCAGCAGCCCGGACGGGAGCTCCTATAATTCACCCCTCCACTTT.